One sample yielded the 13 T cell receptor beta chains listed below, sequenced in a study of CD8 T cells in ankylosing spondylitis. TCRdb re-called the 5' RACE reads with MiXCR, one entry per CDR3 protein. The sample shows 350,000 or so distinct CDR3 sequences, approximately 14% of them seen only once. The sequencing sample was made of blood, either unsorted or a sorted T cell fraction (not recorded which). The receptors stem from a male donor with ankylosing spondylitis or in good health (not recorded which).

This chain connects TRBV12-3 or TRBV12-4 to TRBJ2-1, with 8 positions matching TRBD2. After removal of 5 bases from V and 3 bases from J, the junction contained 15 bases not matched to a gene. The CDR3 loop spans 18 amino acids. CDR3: CASSPLASAGGRYNEQFF. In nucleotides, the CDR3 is TGTGCCAGCAGTCCCCTGGCCTCGGCGGGGGGCCGCTACAATGAGCAGTTCTTC.

The CDR3 sequence is CASSQGKKETQYF. The CDR3 coding sequence is TGTGCCAGCAGCCAAGGGAAAAAAGAGACCCAGTACTTC. This chain connects TRBV3-1 to TRBJ2-5; no clear D. V was trimmed by 1 base and J by 3 bases, leaving 6 bases between them. The germline CDR1 and CDR2 sequences are LGHDT and YNNKEL (reference sequence). The CDR3 consists of 13 residues.

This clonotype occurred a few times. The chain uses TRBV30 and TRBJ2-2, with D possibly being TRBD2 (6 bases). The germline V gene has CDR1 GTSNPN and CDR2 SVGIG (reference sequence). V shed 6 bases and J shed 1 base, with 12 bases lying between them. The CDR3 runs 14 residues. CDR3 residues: CACRGLMNTGELFF. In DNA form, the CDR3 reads TGTGCCTGCCGGGGACTGATGAACACCGGGGAGCTGTTTTTT.

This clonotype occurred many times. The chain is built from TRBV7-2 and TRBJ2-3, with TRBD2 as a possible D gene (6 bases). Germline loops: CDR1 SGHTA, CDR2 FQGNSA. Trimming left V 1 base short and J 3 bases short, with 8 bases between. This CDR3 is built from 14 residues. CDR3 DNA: TGTGCCAGCAGCTTAGAAGGGAGGACAGATACGCAGTATTTT. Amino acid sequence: CASSLEGRTDTQYF.

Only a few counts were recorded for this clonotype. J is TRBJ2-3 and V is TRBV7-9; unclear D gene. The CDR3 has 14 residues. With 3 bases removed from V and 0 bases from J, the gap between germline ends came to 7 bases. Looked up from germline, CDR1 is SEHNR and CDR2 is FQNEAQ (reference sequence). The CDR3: CASSFSASTDTQYF. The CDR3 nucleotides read TGTGCCAGCAGCTTCTCAGCGAGCACAGATACGCAGTATTTT.

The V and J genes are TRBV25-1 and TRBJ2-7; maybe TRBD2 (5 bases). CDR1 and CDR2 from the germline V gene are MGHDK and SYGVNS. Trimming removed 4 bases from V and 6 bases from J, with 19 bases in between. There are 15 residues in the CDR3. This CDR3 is CASSAYMTARGEQYF. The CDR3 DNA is TGTGCCAGCAGTGCCTACATGACTGCCCGGGGCGAGCAGTACTTC.

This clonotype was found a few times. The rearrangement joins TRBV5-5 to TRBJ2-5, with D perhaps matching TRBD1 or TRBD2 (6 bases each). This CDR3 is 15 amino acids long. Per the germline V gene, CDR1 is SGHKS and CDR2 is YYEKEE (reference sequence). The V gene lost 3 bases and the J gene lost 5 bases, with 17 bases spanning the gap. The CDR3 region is CASSWAGGKGETQYF. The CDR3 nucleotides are TGTGCCAGCAGCTGGGCCGGGGGCAAGGGGGAGACCCAGTACTTC.

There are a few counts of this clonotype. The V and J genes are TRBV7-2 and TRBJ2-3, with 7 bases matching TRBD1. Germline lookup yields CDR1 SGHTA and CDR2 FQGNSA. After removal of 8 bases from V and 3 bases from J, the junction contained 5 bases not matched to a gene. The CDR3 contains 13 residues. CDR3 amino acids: CASGGQVTDTQYF. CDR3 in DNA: TGTGCCAGCGGAGGACAGGTTACAGATACGCAGTATTTT.

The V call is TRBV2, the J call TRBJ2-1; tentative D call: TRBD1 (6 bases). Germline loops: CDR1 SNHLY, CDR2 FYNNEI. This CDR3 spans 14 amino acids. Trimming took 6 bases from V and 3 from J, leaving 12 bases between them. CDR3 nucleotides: TGTGCCAGCAGCGTCGACAGGCGCTACAATGAGCAGTTCTTC. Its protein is CASSVDRRYNEQFF.

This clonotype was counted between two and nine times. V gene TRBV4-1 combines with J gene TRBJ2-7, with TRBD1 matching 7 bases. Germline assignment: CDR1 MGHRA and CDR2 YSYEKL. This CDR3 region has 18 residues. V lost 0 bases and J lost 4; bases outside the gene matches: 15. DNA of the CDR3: TGCGCCAGCAGCCAAGATCCTTTAAGGACAGGAGCCTTATACGAGCAGTACTTC. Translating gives CASSQDPLRTGALYEQYF.

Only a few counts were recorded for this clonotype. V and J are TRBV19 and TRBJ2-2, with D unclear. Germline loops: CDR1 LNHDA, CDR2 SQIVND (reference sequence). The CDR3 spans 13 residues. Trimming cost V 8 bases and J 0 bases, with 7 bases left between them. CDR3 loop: CASQTTNTGELFF. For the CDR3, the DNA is TGTGCCAGTCAGACAACGAACACCGGGGAGCTGTTTTTT.

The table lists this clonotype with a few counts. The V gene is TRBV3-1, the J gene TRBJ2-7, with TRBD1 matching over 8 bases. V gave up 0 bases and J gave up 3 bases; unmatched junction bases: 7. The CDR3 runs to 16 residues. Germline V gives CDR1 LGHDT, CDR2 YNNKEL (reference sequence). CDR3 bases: TGTGCCAGCAGCCAAGAGACAGGGGCTTATGGCTACGAGCAGTACTTC. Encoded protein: CASSQETGAYGYEQYF.

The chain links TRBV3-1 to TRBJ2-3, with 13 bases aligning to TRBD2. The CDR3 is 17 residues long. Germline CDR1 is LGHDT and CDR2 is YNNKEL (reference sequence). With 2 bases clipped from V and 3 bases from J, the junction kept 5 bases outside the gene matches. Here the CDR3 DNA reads TGTGCCAGCAGCCAACACCAGACTAGCGGGAGGACAGATACGCAGTATTTT. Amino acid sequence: CASSQHQTSGRTDTQYF.